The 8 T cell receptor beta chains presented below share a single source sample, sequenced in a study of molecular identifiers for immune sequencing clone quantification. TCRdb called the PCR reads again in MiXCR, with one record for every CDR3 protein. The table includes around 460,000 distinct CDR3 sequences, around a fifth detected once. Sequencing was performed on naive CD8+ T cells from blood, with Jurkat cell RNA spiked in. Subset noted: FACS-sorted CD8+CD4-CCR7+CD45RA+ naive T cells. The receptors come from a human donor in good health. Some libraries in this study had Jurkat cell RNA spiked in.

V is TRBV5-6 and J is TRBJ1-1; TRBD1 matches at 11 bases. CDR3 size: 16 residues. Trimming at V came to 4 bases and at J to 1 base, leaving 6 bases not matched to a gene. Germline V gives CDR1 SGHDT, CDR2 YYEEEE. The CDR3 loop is CASSVDRGLTNTEAFF. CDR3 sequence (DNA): TGTGCCAGCAGCGTGGACAGGGGGCTTACGAACACTGAAGCTTTCTTT.

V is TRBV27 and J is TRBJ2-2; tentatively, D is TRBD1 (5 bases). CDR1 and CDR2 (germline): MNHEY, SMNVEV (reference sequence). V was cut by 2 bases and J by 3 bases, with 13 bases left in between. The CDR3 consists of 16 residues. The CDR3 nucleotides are TGTGCCAGCAGTTTACAGGGTCCGTGGGACACCGGGGAGCTGTTTTTT. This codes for CASSLQGPWDTGELFF.

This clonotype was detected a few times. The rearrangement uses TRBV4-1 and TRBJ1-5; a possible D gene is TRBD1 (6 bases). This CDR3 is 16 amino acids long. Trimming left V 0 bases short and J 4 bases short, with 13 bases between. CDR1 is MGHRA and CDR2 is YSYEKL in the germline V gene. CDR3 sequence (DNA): TGCGCCAGCAGCCAAGAACAGGGACAATTGAATCAGCCCCAGCATTTT. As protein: CASSQEQGQLNQPQHF.

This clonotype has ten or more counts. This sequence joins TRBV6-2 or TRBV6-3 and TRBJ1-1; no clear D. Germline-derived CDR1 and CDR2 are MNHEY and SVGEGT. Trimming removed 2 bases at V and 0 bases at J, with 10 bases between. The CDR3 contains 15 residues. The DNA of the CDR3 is TGTGCCAGCAGTTACGTCGGCAGAATGAACACTGAAGCTTTCTTT. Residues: CASSYVGRMNTEAFF.

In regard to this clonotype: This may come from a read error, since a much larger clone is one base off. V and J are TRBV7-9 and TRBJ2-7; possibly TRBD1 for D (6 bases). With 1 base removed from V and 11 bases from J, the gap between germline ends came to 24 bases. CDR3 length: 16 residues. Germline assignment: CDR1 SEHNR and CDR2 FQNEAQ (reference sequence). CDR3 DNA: TGTGCCAGCAGCTTAGGGTGGGGGCCCGAAGCTGAGGAGGAGTACTTC. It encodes CASSLGWGPEAEEEYF.

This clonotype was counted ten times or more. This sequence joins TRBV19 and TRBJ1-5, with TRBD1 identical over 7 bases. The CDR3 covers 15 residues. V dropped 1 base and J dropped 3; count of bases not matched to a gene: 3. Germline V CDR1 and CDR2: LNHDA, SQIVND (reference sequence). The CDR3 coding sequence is TGTGCCAGTAGTATAGGACAGGGCTACAATCAGCCCCAGCATTTT. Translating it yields CASSIGQGYNQPQHF. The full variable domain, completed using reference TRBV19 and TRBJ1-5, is DGGITQSPKYLFRKEGQNVTLSCEQNLNHDAMYWYRQDPGQGLRLIYYSQIVNDFQKGDIAEGYSVSREKKESFPLTVTSAQKNPTAFYLCASSIGQGYNQPQHFGDGTRLSIL.

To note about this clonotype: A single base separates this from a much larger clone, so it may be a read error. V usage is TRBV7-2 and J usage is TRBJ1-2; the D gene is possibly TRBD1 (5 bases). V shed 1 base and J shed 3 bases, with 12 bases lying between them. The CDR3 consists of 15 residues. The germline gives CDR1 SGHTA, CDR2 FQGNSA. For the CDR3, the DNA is TGTGCCAGCAGCTTAGAAGCGGGGACGGACTATGGCTACACCTTC. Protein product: CASSLEAGTDYGYTF.

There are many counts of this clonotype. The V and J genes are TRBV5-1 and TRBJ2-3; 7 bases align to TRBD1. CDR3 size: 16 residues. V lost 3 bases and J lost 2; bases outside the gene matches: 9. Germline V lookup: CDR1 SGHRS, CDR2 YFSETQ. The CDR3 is CASSWGQPGYTDTQYF. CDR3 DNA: TGCGCCAGCAGCTGGGGACAGCCGGGATACACAGATACGCAGTATTTT. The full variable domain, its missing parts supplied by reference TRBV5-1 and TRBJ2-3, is KAGVTQTPRYLIKTRGQQVTLSCSPISGHRSVSWYQQTPGQGLQFLFEYFSETQRNKGNFPGRFSGRQFSNSRSEMNVSTLELGDSALYLCASSWGQPGYTDTQYFGPGTRLTVL.